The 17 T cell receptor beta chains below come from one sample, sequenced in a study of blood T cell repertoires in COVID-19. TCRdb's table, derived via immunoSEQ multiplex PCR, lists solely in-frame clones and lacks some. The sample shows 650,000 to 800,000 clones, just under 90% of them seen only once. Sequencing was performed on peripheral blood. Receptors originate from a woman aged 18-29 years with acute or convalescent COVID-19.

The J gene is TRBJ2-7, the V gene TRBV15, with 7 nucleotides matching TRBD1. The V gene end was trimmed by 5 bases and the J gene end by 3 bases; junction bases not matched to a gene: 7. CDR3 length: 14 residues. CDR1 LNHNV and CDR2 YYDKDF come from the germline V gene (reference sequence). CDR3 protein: CATSARQGNYEQYF. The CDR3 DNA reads TGTGCCACCAGCGCCCGACAGGGTAACTACGAGCAGTACTTC.

CDR3: CASSQGTGRNQPQHF. DNA of the CDR3: TGCGCCAGCAGCCAGGGGACAGGAAGGAATCAGCCCCAGCATTTT. The genes are TRBV5-1 and TRBJ1-5, with 8 bases identical to TRBD1. Germline V CDR1 and CDR2: SGHRS, YFSETQ. V shed 4 bases, J shed 4 bases, and the junction held 7 bases outside the gene matches. This CDR3 is 15 amino acids long.

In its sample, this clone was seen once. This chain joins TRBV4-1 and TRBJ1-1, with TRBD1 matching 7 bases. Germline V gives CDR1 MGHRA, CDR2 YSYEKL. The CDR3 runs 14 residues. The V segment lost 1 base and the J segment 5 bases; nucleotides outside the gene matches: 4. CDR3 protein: CASSQVTRGTEAFF. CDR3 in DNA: TGCGCCAGCAGCCAAGTCACCAGGGGGACTGAAGCTTTCTTT.

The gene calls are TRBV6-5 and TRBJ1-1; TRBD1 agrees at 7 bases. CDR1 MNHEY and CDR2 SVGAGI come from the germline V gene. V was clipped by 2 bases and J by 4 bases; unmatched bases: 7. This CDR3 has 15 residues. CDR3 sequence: CASSYRQGRVTEAFF. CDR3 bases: TGTGCCAGCAGTTACCGACAGGGAAGGGTCACTGAAGCTTTCTTT.

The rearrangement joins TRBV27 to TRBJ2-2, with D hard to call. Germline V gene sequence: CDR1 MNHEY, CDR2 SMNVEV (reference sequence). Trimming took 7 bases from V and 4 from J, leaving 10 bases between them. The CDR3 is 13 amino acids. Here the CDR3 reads CASTGLPTGELFF. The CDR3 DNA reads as TGTGCCAGCACCGGGTTACCCACCGGGGAGCTGTTTTTT.

The CDR3 loop reads CASSLPSPAQYF. CDR3 sequence (DNA): TGTGCCAGCAGTTTACCCTCTCCCGCCCAGTACTTC. This chain joins TRBV28 and TRBJ2-5; D ambiguous. Germline CDR1 MDHEN, CDR2 SYDVKM. CDR3 length equals 12 residues. The V end was cut by 2 bases, the J end by 9 bases, with 10 bases between.

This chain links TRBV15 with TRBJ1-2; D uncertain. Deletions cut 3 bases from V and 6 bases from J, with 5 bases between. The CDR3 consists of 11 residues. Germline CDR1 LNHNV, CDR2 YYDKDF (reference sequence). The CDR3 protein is CATSSRNGYTF. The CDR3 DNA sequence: TGTGCCACCAGCAGCAGAAATGGCTACACCTTC.

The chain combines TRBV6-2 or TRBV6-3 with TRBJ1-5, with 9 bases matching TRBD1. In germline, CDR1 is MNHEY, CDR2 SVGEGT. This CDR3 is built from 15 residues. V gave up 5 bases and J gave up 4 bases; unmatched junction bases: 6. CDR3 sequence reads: CASSRDRVGNQPQHF. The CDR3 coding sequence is TGTGCCAGCAGTCGGGACAGGGTTGGGAATCAGCCCCAGCATTTT.

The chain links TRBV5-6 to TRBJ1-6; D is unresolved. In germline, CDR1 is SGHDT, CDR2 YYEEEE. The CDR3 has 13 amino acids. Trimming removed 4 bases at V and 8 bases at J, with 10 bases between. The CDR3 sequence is CASSSGPYSPLHF. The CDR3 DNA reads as TGTGCCAGCAGCAGCGGGCCATATTCACCCCTCCACTTT.

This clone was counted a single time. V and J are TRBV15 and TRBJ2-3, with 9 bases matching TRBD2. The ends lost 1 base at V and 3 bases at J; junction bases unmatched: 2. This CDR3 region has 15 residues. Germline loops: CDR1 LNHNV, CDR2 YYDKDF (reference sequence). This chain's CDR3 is CATSRGTSETDTQYF. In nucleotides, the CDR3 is TGTGCCACCAGCAGAGGGACTAGCGAAACAGATACGCAGTATTTT. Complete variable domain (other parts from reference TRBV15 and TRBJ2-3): DAMVIQNPRYQVTQFGKPVTLSCSQTLNHNVMYWYQQKSSQAPKLLFHYYDKDFNNEADTPDNFQSRRPNTSFCFLDIRSPGLGDTAMYLCATSRGTSETDTQYFGPGTRLTVL.

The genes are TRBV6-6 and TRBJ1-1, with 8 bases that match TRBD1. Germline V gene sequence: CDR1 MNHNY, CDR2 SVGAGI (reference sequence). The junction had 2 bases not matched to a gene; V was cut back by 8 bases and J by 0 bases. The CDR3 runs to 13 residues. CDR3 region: CASWTGLNTEAFF. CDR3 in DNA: TGTGCCAGCTGGACAGGGTTGAACACTGAAGCTTTCTTT.

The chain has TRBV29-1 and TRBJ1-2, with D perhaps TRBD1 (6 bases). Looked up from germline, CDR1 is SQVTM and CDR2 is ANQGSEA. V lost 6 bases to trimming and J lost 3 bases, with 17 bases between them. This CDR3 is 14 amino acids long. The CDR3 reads CSVLNRVSDYGYTF. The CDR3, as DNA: TGCAGCGTCCTCAACAGGGTTTCGGACTATGGCTACACCTTC.

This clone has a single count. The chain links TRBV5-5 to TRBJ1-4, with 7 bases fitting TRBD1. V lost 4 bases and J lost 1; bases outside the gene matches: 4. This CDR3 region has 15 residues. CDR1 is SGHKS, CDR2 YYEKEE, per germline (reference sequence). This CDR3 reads CASSATGLTNEKLFF. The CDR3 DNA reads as TGTGCCAGCAGCGCGACAGGGTTAACTAATGAAAAACTGTTTTTT.

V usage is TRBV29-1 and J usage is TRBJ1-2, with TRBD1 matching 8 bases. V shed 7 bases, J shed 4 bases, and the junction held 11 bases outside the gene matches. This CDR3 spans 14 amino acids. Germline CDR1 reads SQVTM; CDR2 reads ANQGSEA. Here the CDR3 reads CSAGGQTGAYGYTF. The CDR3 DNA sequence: TGCAGCGCTGGGGGCCAGACAGGGGCCTATGGCTACACCTTC.

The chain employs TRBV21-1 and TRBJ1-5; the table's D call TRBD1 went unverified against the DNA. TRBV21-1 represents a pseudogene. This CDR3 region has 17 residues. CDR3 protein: CASSEKGPKLGNQPQHF. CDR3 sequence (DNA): TGTGCCAGCAGCGAAAAGGGGCCCAAATTGGGGAATCAGCCCCAGCATTTT.

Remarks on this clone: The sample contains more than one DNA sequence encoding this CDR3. For the CDR3, the DNA is TGTGCCAGCAGTTCCACCGGTTCTGGAAACACCATATATTTT. Its protein product is CASSSTGSGNTIYF. The gene calls are TRBV6-5 and TRBJ1-3, with D hard to call. Trimming shortened V by 4 bases and J by 1 base, and 8 bases separated the two germline ends. The CDR3 extends over 14 amino acids. Germline assignment: CDR1 MNHEY and CDR2 SVGAGI.

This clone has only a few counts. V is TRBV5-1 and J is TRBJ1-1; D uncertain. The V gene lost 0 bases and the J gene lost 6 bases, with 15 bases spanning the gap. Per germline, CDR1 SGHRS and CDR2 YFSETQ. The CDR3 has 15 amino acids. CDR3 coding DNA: TGCGCCAGCAGCTTGGCCGGGGTGGGCTACCCTGAAGCTTTCTTT. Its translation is CASSLAGVGYPEAFF.